This TCR beta chain emerged from a study of shared clonotypes between healthy human individuals. On this clone itself: No antigen is known for it.

Healthy and HIV-negative, the adult donors had no recent acute infections or vaccinations. TCRdb's copy holds only in-frame clones and misses some; the assay was immunoSEQ multiplex PCR. The data hold fewer than 400,000 clones, with 74% observed a single time. Study findings and constraints: The study found lower generation probabilities in non-shared clonotypes than in those shared by all four donors.

Germline V gene lookup returns CDR1 KGHSH and CDR2 LQKENI. Between the trimmed V and J ends, which lost 6 bases and 6 bases, there was a span of 23 bases. The CDR3 contains 16 residues. The sequenced material came from memory CD4+ T cells sorted from blood. Subset in this sample: CD45RA-negative fraction. This chain joins TRBV18 and TRBJ1-1; D not resolved. This TCR derives from a man aged 30 to 39 in good health. CDR3 residues: CASSENKGRMVSEAFF. CDR3 DNA: TGTGCCAGCTCCGAAAACAAGGGAAGGATGGTTTCTGAAGCTTTCTTT.